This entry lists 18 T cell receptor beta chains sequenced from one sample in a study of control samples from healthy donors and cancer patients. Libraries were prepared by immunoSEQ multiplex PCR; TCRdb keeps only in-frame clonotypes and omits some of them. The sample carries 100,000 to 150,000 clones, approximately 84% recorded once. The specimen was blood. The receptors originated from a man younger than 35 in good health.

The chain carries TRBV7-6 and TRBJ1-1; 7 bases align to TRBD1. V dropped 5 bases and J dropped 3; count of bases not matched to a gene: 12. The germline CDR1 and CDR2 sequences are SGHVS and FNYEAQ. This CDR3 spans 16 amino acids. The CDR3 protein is CASSPRTGTEDTEAFF. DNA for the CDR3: TGTGCCAGCAGCCCACGGACCGGGACAGAGGACACTGAAGCTTTCTTT.

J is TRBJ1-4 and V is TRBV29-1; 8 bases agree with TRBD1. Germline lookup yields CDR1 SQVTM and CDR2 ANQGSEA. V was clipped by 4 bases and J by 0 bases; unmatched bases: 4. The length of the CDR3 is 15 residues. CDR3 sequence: CSVGTGTATNEKLFF. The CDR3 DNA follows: TGCAGCGTTGGGACAGGGACAGCAACTAATGAAAAACTGTTTTTT.

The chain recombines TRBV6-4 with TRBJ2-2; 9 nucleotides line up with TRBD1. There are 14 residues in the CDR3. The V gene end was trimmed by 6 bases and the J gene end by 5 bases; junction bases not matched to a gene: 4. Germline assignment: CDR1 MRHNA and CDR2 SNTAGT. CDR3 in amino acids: CASRRDRVTGELFF. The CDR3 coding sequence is TGTGCCAGCAGGAGGGACAGGGTAACCGGGGAGCTGTTTTTT.

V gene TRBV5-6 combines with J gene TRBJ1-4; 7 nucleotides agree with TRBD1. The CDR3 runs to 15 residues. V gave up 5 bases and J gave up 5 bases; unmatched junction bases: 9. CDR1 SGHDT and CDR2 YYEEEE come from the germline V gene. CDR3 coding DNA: TGTGCCAGCAGTTCAATGGGACAGCGCAATGAAAAACTGTTTTTT. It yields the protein CASSSMGQRNEKLFF.

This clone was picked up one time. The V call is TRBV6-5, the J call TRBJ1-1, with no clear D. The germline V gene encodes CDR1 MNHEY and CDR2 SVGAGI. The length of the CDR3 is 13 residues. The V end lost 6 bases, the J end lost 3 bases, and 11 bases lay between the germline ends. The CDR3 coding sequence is TGTGCCAGCAGGTCGAGGCAGCACACTGAAGCTTTCTTT. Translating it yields CASRSRQHTEAFF.

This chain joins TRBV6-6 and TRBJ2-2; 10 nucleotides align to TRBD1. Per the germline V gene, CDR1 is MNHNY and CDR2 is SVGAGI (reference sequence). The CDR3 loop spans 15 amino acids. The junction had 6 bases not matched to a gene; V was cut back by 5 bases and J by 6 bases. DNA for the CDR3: TGTGCCAGCAGTCTTGGACAGGGGGTGGCCGGGGAGCTGTTTTTT. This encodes CASSLGQGVAGELFF.

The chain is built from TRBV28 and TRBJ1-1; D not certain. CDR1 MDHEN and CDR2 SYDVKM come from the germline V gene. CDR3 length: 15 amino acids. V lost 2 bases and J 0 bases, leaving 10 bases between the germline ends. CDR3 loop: CASSLQVGVNTEAFF. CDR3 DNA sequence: TGTGCCAGCAGTTTACAGGTTGGGGTGAACACTGAAGCTTTCTTT.

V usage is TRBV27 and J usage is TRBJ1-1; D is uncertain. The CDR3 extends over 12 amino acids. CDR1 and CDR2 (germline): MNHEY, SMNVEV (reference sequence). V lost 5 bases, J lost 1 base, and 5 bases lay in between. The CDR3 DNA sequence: TGTGCCAGCAGTAGACCGAACACTGAAGCTTTCTTT. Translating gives CASSRPNTEAFF.

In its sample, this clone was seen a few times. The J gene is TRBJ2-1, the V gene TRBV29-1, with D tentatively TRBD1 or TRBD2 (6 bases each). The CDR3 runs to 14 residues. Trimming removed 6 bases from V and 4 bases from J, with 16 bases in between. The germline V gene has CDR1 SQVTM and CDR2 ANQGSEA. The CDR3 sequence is CSVGGSRGYNEQFF. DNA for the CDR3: TGCAGCGTGGGGGGCAGTAGGGGATACAATGAGCAGTTCTTC.

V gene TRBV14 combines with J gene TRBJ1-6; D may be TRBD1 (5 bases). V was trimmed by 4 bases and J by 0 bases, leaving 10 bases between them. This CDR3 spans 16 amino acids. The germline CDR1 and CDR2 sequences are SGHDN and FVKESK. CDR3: CASSRDWSSYNSPLHF. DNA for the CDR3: TGTGCCAGCAGCCGGGACTGGAGCTCCTATAATTCACCCCTCCACTTT.

This CDR3 reads CASSSPVSGRNTGELFF. CDR3 sequence (DNA): TGTGCCAGCAGCTCCCCGGTTAGCGGGCGAAACACCGGGGAGCTGTTTTTT. This chain connects TRBV7-3 to TRBJ2-2, with 7 nucleotides matching TRBD2. The CDR3 length is 17 residues. J gave up 2 bases and V 4 bases, and 10 bases lay outside the gene matches. From germline, CDR1 is SGHTA and CDR2 FQGTGA. The full variable domain, in which reference TRBV7-3 and TRBJ2-2 provide the parts outside the CDR3, is GAGVSQTPSNKVTEKGKYVELRCDPISGHTALYWYRQSLGQGPEFLIYFQGTGAADDSGLPNDRFFAVRPEGSVSTLKIQRTERGDSAVYLCASSSPVSGRNTGELFFGEGSRLTVL.

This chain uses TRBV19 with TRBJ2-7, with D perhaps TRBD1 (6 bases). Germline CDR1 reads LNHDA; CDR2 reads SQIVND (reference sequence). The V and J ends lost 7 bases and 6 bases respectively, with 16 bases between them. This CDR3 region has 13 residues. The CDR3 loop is CASTTDPGAEQYF. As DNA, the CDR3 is TGTGCCAGTACCACCGACCCAGGGGCCGAGCAGTACTTC.

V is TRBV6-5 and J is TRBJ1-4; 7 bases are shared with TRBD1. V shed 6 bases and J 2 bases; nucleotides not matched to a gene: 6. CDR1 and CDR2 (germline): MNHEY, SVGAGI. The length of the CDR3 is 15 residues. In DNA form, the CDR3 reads TGTGCCAGCAGGGAGACGGGACAGACTAATGAAAAACTGTTTTTT. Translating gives CASRETGQTNEKLFF.

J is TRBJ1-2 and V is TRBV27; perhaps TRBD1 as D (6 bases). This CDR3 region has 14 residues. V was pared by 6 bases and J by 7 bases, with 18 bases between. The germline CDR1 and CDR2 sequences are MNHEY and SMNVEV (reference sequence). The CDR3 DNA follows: TGTGCCAGCAGCAAAGGTGGGGCAGGGGCTGGCTACACCTTC. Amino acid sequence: CASSKGGAGAGYTF.

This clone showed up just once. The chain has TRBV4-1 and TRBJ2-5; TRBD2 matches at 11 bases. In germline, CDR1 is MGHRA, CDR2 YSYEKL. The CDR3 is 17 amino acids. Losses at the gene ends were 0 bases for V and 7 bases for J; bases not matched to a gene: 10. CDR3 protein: CASSQDVAGGRERTQYF. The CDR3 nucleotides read TGCGCCAGCAGCCAAGATGTAGCGGGAGGGAGGGAGCGGACCCAGTACTTC.

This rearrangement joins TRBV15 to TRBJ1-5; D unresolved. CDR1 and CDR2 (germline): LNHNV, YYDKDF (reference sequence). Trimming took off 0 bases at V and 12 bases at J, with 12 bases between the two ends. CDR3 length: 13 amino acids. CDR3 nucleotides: TGTGCCACCAGCAGAGATCGAAGGGCAATCCAGCATTTT. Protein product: CATSRDRRAIQHF.

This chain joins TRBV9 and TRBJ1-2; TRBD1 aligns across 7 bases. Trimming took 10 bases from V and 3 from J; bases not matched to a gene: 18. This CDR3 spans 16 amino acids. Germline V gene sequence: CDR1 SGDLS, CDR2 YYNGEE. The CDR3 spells CASNIRTGWNYYGYTF. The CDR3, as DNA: TGTGCCTCAAACATACGGACAGGCTGGAATTACTATGGCTACACCTTC.

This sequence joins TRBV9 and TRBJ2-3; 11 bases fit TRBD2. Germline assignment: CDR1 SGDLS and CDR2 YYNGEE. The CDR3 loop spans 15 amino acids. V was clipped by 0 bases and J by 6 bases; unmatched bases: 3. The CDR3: CASSVVGTSGDTQYF. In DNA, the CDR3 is TGTGCCAGCAGCGTAGTTGGGACTAGCGGCGATACGCAGTATTTT.